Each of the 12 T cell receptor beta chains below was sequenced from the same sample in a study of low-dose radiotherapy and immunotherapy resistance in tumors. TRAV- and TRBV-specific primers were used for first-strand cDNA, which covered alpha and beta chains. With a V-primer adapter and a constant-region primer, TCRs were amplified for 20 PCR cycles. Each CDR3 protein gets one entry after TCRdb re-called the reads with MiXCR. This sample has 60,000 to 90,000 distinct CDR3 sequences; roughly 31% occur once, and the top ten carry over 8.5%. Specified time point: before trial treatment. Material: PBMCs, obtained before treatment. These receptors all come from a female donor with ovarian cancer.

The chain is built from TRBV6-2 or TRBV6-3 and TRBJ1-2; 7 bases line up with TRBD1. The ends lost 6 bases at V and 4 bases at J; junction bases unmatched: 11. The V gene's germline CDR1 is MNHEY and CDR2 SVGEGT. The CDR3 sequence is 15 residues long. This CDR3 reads CASSFRSGTVYGYTF. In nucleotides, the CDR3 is TGTGCCAGCAGCTTTCGCTCCGGGACAGTCTATGGCTACACCTTC.

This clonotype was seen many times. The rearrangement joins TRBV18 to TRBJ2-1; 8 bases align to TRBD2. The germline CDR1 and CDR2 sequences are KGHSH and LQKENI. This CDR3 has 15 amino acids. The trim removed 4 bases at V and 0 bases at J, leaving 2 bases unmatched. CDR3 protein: CASSQSGGSYNEQFF. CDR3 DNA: TGTGCCAGCTCACAGAGCGGGGGCTCCTACAATGAGCAGTTCTTC.

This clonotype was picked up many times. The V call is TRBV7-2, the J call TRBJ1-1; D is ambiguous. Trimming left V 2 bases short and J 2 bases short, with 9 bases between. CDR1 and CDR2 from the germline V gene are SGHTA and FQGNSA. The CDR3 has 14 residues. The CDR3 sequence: CASSLSRLNTEAFF. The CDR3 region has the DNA TGTGCCAGCAGCTTAAGCAGATTAAACACTGAAGCTTTCTTT.

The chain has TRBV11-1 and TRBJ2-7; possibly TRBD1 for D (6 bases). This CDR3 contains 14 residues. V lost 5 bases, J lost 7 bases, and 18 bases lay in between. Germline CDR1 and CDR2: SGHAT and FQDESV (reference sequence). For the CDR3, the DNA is TGTGCCAGCAGCCGCGGGCTGGGGGCAGAAGAGCAGTACTTC. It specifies CASSRGLGAEEQYF.

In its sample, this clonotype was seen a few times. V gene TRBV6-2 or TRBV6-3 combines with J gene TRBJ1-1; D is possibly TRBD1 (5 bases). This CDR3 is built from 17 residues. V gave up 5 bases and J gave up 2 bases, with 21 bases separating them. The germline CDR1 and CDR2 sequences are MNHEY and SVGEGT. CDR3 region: CASSVRPAGRPNTEAFF. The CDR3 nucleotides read TGTGCCAGCAGTGTCCGACCTGCGGGACGCCCCAACACTGAAGCTTTCTTT.

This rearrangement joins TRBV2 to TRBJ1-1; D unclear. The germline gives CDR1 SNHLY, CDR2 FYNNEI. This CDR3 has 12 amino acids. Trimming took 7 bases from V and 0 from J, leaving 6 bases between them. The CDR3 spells CASTGMNTEAFF. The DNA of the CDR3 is TGTGCCAGCACTGGAATGAACACTGAAGCTTTCTTT. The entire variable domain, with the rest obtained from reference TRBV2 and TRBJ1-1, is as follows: EPEVTQTPSHQVTQMGQEVILRCVPISNHLYFYWYRQILGQKVEFLVSFYNNEISEKSEIFDDQFSVERPDGSNFTLKIRSTKLEDSAMYFCASTGMNTEAFFGQGTRLTVV.

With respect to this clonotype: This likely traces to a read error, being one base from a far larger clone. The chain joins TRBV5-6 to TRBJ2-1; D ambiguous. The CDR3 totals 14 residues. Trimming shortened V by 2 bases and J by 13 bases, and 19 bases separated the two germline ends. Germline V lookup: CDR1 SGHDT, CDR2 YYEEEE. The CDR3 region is CASSLVGFQETQFF. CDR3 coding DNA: TGTGCCAGCAGCTTAGTGGGCTTCCAAGAGACCCAGTTCTTC.

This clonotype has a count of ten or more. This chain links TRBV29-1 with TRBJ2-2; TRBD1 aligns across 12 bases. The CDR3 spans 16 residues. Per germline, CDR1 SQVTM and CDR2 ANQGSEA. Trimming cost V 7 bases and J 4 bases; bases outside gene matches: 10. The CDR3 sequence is CSGELRDRGPTGELFF. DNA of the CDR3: TGCAGCGGTGAGCTCCGGGACAGGGGGCCCACCGGGGAGCTGTTTTTT.

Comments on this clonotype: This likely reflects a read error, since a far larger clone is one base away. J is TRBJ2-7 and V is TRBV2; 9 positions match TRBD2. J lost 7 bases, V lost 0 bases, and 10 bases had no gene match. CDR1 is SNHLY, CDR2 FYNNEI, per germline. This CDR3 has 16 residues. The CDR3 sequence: CASSEARGGSYNEQYF. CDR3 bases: TGTGCCAGCAGTGAAGCGCGGGGGGGCTCCTACAATGAGCAGTACTTC.

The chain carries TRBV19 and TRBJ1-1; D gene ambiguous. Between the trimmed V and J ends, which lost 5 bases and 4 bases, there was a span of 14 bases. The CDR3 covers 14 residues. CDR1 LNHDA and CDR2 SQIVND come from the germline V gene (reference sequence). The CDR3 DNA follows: TGTGCCAGTAGTCCTCGGACGGTGGGCACTGAAGCTTTCTTT. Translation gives CASSPRTVGTEAFF.

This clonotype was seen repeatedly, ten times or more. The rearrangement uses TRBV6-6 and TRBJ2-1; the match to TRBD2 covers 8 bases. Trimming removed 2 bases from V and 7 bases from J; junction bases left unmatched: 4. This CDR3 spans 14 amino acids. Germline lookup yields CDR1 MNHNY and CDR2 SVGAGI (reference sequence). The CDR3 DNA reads TGTGCCAGCAGTTACGGGACTAGTGATAATGAGCAGTTCTTC. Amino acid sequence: CASSYGTSDNEQFF.

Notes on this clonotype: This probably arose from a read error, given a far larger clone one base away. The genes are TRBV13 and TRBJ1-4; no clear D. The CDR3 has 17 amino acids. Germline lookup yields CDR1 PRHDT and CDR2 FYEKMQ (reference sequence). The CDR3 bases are TGTGTCAGCAGCCGATCGGACGGACGTTTTTATAATGAAAAACTGTTTTTT. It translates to CVSSRSDGRFYNEKLFF.